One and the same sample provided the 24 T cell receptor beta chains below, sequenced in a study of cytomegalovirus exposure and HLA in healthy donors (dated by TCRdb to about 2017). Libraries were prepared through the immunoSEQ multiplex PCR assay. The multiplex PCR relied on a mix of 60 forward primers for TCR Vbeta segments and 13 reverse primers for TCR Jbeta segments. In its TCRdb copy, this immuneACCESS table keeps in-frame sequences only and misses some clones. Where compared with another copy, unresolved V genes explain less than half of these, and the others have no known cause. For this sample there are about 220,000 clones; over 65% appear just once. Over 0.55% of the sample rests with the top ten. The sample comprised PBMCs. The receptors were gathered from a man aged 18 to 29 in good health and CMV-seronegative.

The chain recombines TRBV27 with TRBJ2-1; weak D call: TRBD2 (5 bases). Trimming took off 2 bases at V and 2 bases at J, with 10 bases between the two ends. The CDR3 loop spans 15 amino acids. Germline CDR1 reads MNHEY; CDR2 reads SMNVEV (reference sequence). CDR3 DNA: TGTGCCAGCAGTTTAGCCGGGATCCCCTACAATGAGCAGTTCTTC. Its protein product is CASSLAGIPYNEQFF.

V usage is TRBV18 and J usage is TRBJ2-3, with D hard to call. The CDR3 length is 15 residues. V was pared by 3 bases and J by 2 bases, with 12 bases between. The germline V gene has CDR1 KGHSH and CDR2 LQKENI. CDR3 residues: CASSPPHGHTDTQYF. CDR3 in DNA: TGTGCCAGCTCACCCCCACATGGGCACACAGATACGCAGTATTTT.

For the CDR3, the DNA is TGCGCCAGCAGCTTGCGGGAGGGCTCTGGGGCCAACGTCCTGACTTTC. This encodes CASSLREGSGANVLTF. The chain couples TRBV5-1 to TRBJ2-6, with 8 nucleotides matching TRBD2. The CDR3 is 16 residues long. In germline, CDR1 is SGHRS, CDR2 YFSETQ. After removal of 1 base from V and 0 bases from J, the junction contained 0 bases not matched to a gene.

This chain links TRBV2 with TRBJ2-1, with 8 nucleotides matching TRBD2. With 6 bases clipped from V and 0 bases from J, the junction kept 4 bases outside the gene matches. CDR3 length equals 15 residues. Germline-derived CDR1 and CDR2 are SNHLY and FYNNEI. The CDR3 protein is CASSQSGSSYNEQFF. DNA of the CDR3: TGTGCCAGCAGCCAAAGCGGGAGCTCCTACAATGAGCAGTTCTTC.

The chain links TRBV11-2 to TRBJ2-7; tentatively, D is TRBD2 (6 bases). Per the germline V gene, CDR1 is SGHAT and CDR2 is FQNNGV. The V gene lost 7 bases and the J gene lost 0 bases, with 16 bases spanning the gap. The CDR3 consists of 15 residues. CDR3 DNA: TGTGCCAGCAACAATAGCGGACTTAGCTCCTACGAGCAGTACTTC. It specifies CASNNSGLSSYEQYF.

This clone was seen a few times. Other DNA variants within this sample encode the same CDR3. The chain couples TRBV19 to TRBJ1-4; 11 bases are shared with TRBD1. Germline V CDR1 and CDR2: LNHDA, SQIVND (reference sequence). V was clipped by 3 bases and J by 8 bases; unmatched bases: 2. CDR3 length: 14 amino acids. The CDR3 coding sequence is TGTGCCAGTAGTATGGGACAGGGGGGAGAAAAACTGTTTTTT. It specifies CASSMGQGGEKLFF. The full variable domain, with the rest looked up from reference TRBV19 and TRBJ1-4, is DGGITQSPKYLFRKEGQNVTLSCEQNLNHDAMYWYRQDPGQGLRLIYYSQIVNDFQKGDIAEGYSVSREKKESFPLTVTSAQKNPTAFYLCASSMGQGGEKLFFGSGTQLSVL.

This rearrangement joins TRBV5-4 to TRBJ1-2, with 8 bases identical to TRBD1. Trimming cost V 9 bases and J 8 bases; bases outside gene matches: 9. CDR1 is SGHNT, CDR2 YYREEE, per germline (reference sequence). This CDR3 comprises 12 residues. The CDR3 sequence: CATGQGLSGYTF. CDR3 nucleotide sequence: TGTGCCACCGGACAGGGCCTGAGCGGCTACACCTTC.

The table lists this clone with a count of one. The CDR3 spells CASTHTGGKWITDKNIQYF. The DNA of the CDR3 is TGTGCCAGTACTCACACAGGGGGCAAGTGGATTACTGACAAAAACATTCAGTACTTC. The rearrangement links TRBV19 to TRBJ2-4; 9 bases align to TRBD1. V was pared by 7 bases and J by 3 bases, with 19 bases of the junction left unmatched. CDR3 length: 19 amino acids. Germline V gives CDR1 LNHDA, CDR2 SQIVND (reference sequence).

The CDR3 region has the DNA TGCGCCAGCAGCTTGGGACTAGCGGCGAACGGAGGAGATACGCAGTATTTT. Residues: CASSLGLAANGGDTQYF. This rearrangement joins TRBV5-1 to TRBJ2-3; 9 bases map to TRBD2. CDR1 is SGHRS and CDR2 is YFSETQ in the germline V gene. V shed 0 bases, J shed 5 bases, and the junction held 10 bases outside the gene matches. This CDR3 is built from 17 residues.

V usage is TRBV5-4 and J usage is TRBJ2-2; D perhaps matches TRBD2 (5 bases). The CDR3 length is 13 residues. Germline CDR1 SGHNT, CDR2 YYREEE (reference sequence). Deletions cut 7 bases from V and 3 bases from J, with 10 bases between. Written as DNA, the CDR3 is TGTGCCAGCCACCCCGGGGACACCGGGGAGCTGTTTTTT. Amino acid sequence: CASHPGDTGELFF.

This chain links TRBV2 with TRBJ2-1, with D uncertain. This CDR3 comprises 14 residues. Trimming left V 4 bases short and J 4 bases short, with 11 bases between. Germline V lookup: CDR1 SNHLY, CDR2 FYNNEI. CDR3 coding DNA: TGTGCCAGCAGTGCTCGAACCAGATACAATGAGCAGTTCTTC. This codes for CASSARTRYNEQFF. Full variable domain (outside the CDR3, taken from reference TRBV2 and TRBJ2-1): EPEVTQTPSHQVTQMGQEVILRCVPISNHLYFYWYRQILGQKVEFLVSFYNNEISEKSEIFDDQFSVERPDGSNFTLKIRSTKLEDSAMYFCASSARTRYNEQFFGPGTRLTVL.

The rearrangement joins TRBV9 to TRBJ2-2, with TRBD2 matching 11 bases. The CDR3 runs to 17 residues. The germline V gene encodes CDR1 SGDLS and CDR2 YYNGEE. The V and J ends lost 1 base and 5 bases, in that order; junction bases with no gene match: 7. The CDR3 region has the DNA TGTGCCAGCAGCGTATCACTAGCGGGAGAAAGGACCGGGGAGCTGTTTTTT. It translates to CASSVSLAGERTGELFF.

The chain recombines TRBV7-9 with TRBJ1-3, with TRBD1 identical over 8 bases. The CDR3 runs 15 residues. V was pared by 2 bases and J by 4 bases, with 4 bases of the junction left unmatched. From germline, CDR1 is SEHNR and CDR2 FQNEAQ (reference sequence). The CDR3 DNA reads TGTGCCAGCAGCTTACAAGGGACAGGCGGAAACACCATATATTTT. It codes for CASSLQGTGGNTIYF.

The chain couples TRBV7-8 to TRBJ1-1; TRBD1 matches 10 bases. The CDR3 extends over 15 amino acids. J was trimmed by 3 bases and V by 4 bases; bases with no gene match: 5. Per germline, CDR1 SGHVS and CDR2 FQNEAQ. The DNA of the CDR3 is TGTGCCAGCAGCTCCGACAGGGGGCGGGACACTGAAGCTTTCTTT. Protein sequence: CASSSDRGRDTEAFF.

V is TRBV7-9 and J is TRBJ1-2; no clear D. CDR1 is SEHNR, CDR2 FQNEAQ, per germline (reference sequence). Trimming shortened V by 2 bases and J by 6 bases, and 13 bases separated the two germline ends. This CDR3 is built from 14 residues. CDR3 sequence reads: CASSLRPLGDGYTF. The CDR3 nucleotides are TGTGCCAGCAGCTTAAGACCCCTGGGAGATGGCTACACCTTC.

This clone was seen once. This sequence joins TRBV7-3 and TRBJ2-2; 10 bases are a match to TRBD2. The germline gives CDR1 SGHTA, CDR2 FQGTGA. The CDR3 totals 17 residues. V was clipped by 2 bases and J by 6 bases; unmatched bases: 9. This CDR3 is CASSLPYVLAGAGELFF. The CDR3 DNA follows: TGTGCCAGCAGCTTACCTTATGTCCTAGCGGGAGCCGGGGAGCTGTTTTTT.

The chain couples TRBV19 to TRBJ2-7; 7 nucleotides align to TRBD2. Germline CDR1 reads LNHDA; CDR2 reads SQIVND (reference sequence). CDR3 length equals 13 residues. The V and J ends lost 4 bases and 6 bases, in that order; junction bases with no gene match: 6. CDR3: CASSNMGGPEQYF. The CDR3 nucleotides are TGTGCCAGTAGTAACATGGGAGGGCCCGAGCAGTACTTC.

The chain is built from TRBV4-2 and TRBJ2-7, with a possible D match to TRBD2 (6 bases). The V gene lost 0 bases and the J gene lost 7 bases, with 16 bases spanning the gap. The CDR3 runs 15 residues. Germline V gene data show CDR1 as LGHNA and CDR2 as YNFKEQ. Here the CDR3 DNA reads TGTGCCAGCAGCCAAGAGTACCTAGCGAATAAGGAGCAGTACTTC. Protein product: CASSQEYLANKEQYF.

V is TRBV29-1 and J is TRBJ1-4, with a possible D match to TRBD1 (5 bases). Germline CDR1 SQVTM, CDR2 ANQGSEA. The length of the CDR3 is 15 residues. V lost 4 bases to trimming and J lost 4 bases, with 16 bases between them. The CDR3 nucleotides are TGCAGCGTTGTCGGCTGGGGGGGTCGTAATGAAAAACTGTTTTTT. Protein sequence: CSVVGWGGRNEKLFF.

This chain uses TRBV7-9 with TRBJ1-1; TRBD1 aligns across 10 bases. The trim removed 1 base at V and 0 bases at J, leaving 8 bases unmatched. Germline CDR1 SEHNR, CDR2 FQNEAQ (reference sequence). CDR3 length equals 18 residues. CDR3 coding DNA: TGTGCCAGCAGCTTAGGGGGGACAGGGGATCATATGAACACTGAAGCTTTCTTT. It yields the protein CASSLGGTGDHMNTEAFF.

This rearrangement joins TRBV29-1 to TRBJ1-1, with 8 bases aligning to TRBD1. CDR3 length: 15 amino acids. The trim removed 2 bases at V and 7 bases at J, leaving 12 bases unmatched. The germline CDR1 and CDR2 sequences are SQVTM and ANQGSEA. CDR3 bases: TGCAGCGTTGAATTTCTGGGGACAGGAGGGGGTGAAGCTTTCTTT. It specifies CSVEFLGTGGGEAFF.

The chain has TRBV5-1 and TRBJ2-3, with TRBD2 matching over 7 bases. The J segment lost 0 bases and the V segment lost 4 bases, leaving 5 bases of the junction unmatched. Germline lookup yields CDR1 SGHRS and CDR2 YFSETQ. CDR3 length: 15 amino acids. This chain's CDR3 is CASSLLLASTDTQYF. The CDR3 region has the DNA TGCGCCAGCAGCCTTCTACTAGCGAGCACAGATACGCAGTATTTT.

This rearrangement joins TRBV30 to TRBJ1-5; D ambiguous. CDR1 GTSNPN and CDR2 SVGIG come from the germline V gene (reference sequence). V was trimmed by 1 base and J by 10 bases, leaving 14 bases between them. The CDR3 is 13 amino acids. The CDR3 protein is CAWSAKQRDPQHF. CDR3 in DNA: TGTGCCTGGAGTGCGAAGCAGCGTGATCCCCAGCATTTT. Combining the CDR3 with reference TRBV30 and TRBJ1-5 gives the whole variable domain SQTIHQWPATLVQPVGSPLSLECTVEGTSNPNLYWYRQAAGRGLQLLFYSVGIGQISSEVPQNLSASRPQDRQFILSSKKLLLSDSGFYLCAWSAKQRDPQHFGDGTRLSIL.

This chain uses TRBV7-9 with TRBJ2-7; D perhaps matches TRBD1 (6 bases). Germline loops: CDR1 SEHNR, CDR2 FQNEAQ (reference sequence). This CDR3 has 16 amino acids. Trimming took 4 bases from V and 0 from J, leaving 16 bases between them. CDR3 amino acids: CASSSPTGQSSYEQYF. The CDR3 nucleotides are TGTGCCAGCAGCTCGCCGACTGGACAGTCCTCCTACGAGCAGTACTTC.